The entry below gives a single T cell receptor (beta chain) sequence along with its context. Its specificity is not known. The sample originates from a study of OX40 agonist ivuxolimab in advanced cancers. Study background: As their treatment, patients were administered ivuxolimab, an agonistic anti-OX40 (CD134) antibody. Every patient in dose escalation had hepatocellular carcinoma, melanoma, renal cell or head and neck cancer. Study-wide results and caveats: Doses of 0.1 to 3.0 mg/kg were accompanied by clonal expansion of CD4+ and CD8+ blood T cells by week 6. The mean number of expanded clones was higher in CD8+ T cells than in CD4+.

Trimming removed 0 bases from V and 6 bases from J, with 12 bases in between. Germline V gene data show CDR1 as SGHRS and CDR2 as YFSETQ. The CDR3 loop spans 14 amino acids. Assay: immunoSEQ multiplex PCR; the TCRdb copy retains only in-frame clones and omits some. This table holds about 27,000 clones, under 90% found once. This TCR was sampled from an adult with an advanced solid tumor such as melanoma, head and neck, liver or kidney cancer. This rearrangement joins TRBV5-1 to TRBJ1-1; the D is unclear. Source: CD4+ or CD8+ T cells sorted from blood, taken in a trial of the OX40 agonist ivuxolimab. The CDR3 DNA sequence: TGCGCCAGCAGCTTGGACAGTGGAGTCCCTGAAGCTTTCTTT. Translated: CASSLDSGVPEAFF.